Shown below are 12 T cell receptor beta chains from a single sample sequenced in a study of T-cell reconstitution after alpha-beta-depleted transplantation in children. Preparation of the TCRbeta library used unique molecular identifiers. One entry per CDR3 protein, called by TCRdb with MiXCR from the PCR reads. The data show hundreds of thousands of distinct CDR3 sequences, under 15% seen once. Material: PBMCs, obtained before TCRalphabeta/CD19-depleted stem cell transplant. These receptors all stem from a girl aged 2 to 9 with congenital amegakaryocytic thrombocytopenia, due to receive a stem cell transplant.

In this sample, this clonotype turned up a few times. The chain carries TRBV20-1 and TRBJ2-5; 8 bases match TRBD1. In germline, CDR1 is DFQATT, CDR2 SNEGSKA (reference sequence). J was trimmed by 0 bases and V by 4 bases; bases with no gene match: 4. The CDR3 covers 14 residues. CDR3 coding DNA: TGCAGTGCTAACCGGGACAGGTACCAAGAGACCCAGTACTTC. Translating it yields CSANRDRYQETQYF.

The genes are TRBV5-1 and TRBJ2-3; tentatively, D is TRBD2 (5 bases). Trimming shortened V by 7 bases and J by 6 bases, and 21 bases separated the two germline ends. Germline V lookup: CDR1 SGHRS, CDR2 YFSETQ. The length of the CDR3 is 15 residues. CDR3 sequence reads: CASEEGSAALDTQYF. The CDR3 DNA reads as TGCGCCAGCGAAGAGGGATCGGCAGCACTCGATACGCAGTATTTT.

In regard to this clonotype: Possible read error: a much larger clone is one base away. The chain uses TRBV5-1 and TRBJ2-3; D is perhaps TRBD1 or TRBD2 (5 bases each). V lost 1 base and J lost 4, with 13 bases in between. The CDR3 length is 15 residues. CDR1 is SGHRS, CDR2 YFSETQ, per germline. The CDR3 coding sequence is TGCGCCAGCAGCTTGCTCGGACGGGGCCCAGATACGCAGTATTTT. Its protein is CASSLLGRGPDTQYF.

This clonotype was counted many times. The V and J genes are TRBV12-3 or TRBV12-4 and TRBJ1-5; D unresolved. The CDR3 runs 12 residues. CDR3 sequence: CASGEPNQPQHF. As DNA, the CDR3 is TGTGCATCGGGCGAACCAAATCAGCCCCAGCATTTT.

This clonotype was seen at least ten times. This chain links TRBV7-2 with TRBJ2-1; tentatively, D is TRBD2 (6 bases). This CDR3 is 14 amino acids long. The V end was cut by 1 base, the J end by 8 bases, with 12 bases between. Germline values: CDR1 SGHTA, CDR2 FQGNSA. CDR3 region: CASSLVVRGDEQFF. The CDR3 DNA is TGTGCCAGCAGCTTAGTAGTACGCGGGGATGAGCAGTTCTTC. Supplemented by reference TRBV7-2 and TRBJ2-1, the full variable domain reads GAGVSQSPSNKVTEKGKDVELRCDPISGHTALYWYRQSLGQGLEFLIYFQGNSAPDKSGLPSDRFSAERTGGSVSTLTIQRTQQEDSAVYLCASSLVVRGDEQFFGPGTRLTVL.

This clonotype was seen many times. The chain has TRBV12-3 or TRBV12-4 and TRBJ2-5; perhaps TRBD2 as D (5 bases). V was shortened by 3 bases and J by 9 bases, with 8 bases between the two germline ends. There are 11 residues in the CDR3. The CDR3 DNA is TGTGCCAGCAGTTTGGTAGCGTCCCAGTACTTC. Its protein is CASSLVASQYF.

This clonotype appeared a few times. This chain links TRBV4-1 with TRBJ2-7; no firm D call. Trimming cost V 0 bases and J 3 bases, with 9 bases left between them. The CDR3 sequence is 14 residues long. The germline CDR1 and CDR2 sequences are MGHRA and YSYEKL. This CDR3 reads CASSQEDGLYEQYF. The CDR3 DNA sequence: TGCGCCAGCAGCCAAGAGGATGGGCTCTACGAGCAGTACTTC.

This clonotype occurred many times. The chain carries TRBV20-1 and TRBJ2-3; 10 bases agree with TRBD2. The CDR3 extends over 15 amino acids. Unmatched junction bases numbered 3, after V lost 2 bases and J lost 1 base. In germline, CDR1 is DFQATT, CDR2 SNEGSKA (reference sequence). The CDR3 region is CSARRTSGGTDTQYF. DNA of the CDR3: TGCAGTGCTAGACGCACTAGCGGGGGCACAGATACGCAGTATTTT.

J is TRBJ2-3 and V is TRBV3-1; TRBD2 matches at 10 bases. The junction had 7 bases not matched to a gene; V was cut back by 1 base and J by 3 bases. The CDR3 sequence is 17 residues long. Germline CDR1 LGHDT, CDR2 YNNKEL (reference sequence). CDR3 in amino acids: CASSQALAGVRTDTQYF. DNA for the CDR3: TGTGCCAGCAGCCAAGCTCTAGCGGGAGTGAGGACAGATACGCAGTATTTT.

This clonotype was picked up many times. The V gene is TRBV6-1, the J gene TRBJ1-5; unclear D gene. CDR1 and CDR2 from the germline V gene are MNHNS and SASEGT. Trimming took off 6 bases at V and 4 bases at J, with 10 bases between the two ends. The CDR3 has 13 amino acids. The CDR3 DNA is TGTGCCAGCAGGAGAGACCAGAATCAGCCCCAGCATTTT. Encoded protein: CASRRDQNQPQHF.

Remarks on this clonotype: Relative to the germline gene, one junction end is altered; a read error may explain this. The V and J genes are TRBV7-9 and TRBJ2-4; no definite D call. Germline V gene lookup returns CDR1 SEHNR and CDR2 FQNEAQ (reference sequence). CDR3 length: 13 residues. Here the CDR3 DNA reads TGTGCCAGCAGCTTAGGGGCCATAAACATTCAGTACTTC. It encodes CASSLGAINIQYF. The entire variable domain, with the rest obtained from reference TRBV7-9 and TRBJ2-4, is as follows: DTGVSQNPRHKITKRGQNVTFRCDPISEHNRLYWYRQTLGQGPEFLTYFQNEAQLEKSRLLSDRFSAERPKGSFSTLEIQRTEQGDSAMYLCASSLGAINIQYFGAGTRLSVL.

This clonotype showed up many times. This sequence joins TRBV10-3 and TRBJ2-1; 9 bases line up with TRBD1. The CDR3 is made up of 13 amino acids. Germline trimming cut 6 bases from V and 8 bases from J; bases unmatched to any gene: 5. Germline V gene sequence: CDR1 ENHRY, CDR2 SYGVKD. CDR3 in amino acids: CAIRRQGVDEQFF. DNA of the CDR3: TGTGCCATCAGGAGACAGGGGGTCGATGAGCAGTTCTTC.